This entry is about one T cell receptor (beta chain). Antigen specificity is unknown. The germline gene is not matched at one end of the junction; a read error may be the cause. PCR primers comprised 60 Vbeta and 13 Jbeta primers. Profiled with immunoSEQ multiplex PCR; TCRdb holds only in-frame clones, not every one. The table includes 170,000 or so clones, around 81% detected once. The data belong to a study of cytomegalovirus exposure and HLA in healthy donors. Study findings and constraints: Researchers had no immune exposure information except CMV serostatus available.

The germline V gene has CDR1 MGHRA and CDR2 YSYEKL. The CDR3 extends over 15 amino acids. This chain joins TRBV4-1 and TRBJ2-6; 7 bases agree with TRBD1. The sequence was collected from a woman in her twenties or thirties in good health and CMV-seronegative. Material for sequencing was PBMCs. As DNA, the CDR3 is TGCGCCAGCAGCCGCGACCTCGGGACAGCCAACGGCCTGACTTTC. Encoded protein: CASSRDLGTANGLTF.